Listed below are T cell receptor beta chains from one sample, sequenced in a study of cytomegalovirus exposure and HLA in healthy donors. Data came from immunoSEQ multiplex PCR; TCRdb stores just in-frame clones and leaves some out. The table has about 360,000 clones, 86% seen once. The sequenced sample was PBMCs. The receptors shown here come from a woman aged 18-35 years in good health and CMV-seronegative. Both conserved end residues are part of each CDR3. Fields, in order: CDR3 DNA, CDR3 protein, clone size, J gene, V gene, D gene. A D gene is named only where the DNA matches it firmly. Expanded clones get a size class; other rows say once, few or many, or leave the size out.

CDR3 DNA: TGTGCCAGCAGTGGAGGGACAGGGGTGCTCGAAATTGAAGGCTACACCTTC
CDR3 protein: CASSGGTGVLEIEGYTF
clone size: NA
J gene: TRBJ1-2
V gene: TRBV27
D gene: TRBD1

CDR3 DNA: TGTGCCAGTAGAGACCGCCAACGGGACACCGGGGAGCTGTTTTTT
CDR3 protein: CASRDRQRDTGELFF
clone size: NA
J gene: TRBJ2-2
V gene: TRBV19
D gene: NA

CDR3 DNA: TGTGCCAGCAGTTACAACAGGGGAGATCAGCCCCAGCATTTT
CDR3 protein: CASSYNRGDQPQHF
clone size: NA
J gene: TRBJ1-5
V gene: TRBV6-5
D gene: TRBD1

CDR3 DNA: TGTGCCAGCAGTGAGACAGGACTGAACACTGAAGCTTTCTTT
CDR3 protein: CASSETGLNTEAFF
clone size: NA
J gene: TRBJ1-1
V gene: TRBV6-1
D gene: NA

CDR3 DNA: TGTGCCAGCTCACCACCGCCGGACATTCCCCGAAGCTCCTACGAGCAGTACTTC
CDR3 protein: CASSPPPDIPRSSYEQYF
clone size: NA
J gene: TRBJ2-7
V gene: TRBV18
D gene: NA

CDR3 DNA: TGTGCCAGCAGCATGGGACAGCCGAACACCGGGGAGCTGTTTTTT
CDR3 protein: CASSMGQPNTGELFF
clone size: NA
J gene: TRBJ2-2
V gene: TRBV5-4
D gene: TRBD1

CDR3 DNA: TGCGCCAGCAGGGACAGGGGGTATCAAACTGGAAACACCATATATTTT
CDR3 protein: CASRDRGYQTGNTIYF
clone size: NA
J gene: TRBJ1-3
V gene: TRBV10-2
D gene: TRBD1

CDR3 DNA: TGCGCCAGCAGTCAAGAAGGGACAGCCATAACCCGCAATGAAAAACTGTTTTTT
CDR3 protein: CASSQEGTAITRNEKLFF
clone size: NA
J gene: TRBJ1-4
V gene: TRBV23-1
D gene: TRBD1

CDR3 DNA: TGTGCCAGCACAGGGACTGGGGCCAACGTCCTGACTTTC
CDR3 protein: CASTGTGANVLTF
clone size: NA
J gene: TRBJ2-6
V gene: TRBV6-6
D gene: NA

CDR3 DNA: TGCGCCAGCAGCCAAGGAACGGGAGGACAAGATACGCAGTATTTT
CDR3 protein: CASSQGTGGQDTQYF
clone size: NA
J gene: TRBJ2-3
V gene: TRBV4-1
D gene: TRBD2

CDR3 DNA: TGTGCCAGCAGCTTAGGTCCTAGCGCGAACACCGGGGAGCTGTTTTTT
CDR3 protein: CASSLGPSANTGELFF
clone size: many
J gene: TRBJ2-2
V gene: TRBV7-2
D gene: NA

CDR3 DNA: TGCACCAGCAGCCAAATGAGGGGGGGGGACCACTCCTACGAGCAGTACTTC
CDR3 protein: CTSSQMRGGDHSYEQYF
clone size: NA
J gene: TRBJ2-7
V gene: TRBV1
D gene: NA